This T cell receptor (beta chain) was obtained from a study of cytomegalovirus exposure and HLA in healthy donors. Study outcomes and limitations: Apparent HLA restriction characterized most CMV-associated TCR beta chains in a later analysis. Some public TCRs appeared in many individuals, while most sequences were rare.

On this clone itself: Its target is unknown.

Germline V gene sequence: CDR1 MGHRA, CDR2 YSYEKL. The CDR3 length is 15 residues. V lost 6 bases, J lost 0 bases, and 15 bases lay in between. The PCR was carried out with 60 Vbeta primers and 13 Jbeta primers. Per the study methods: A later analysis tallied some 84 million unique TCR beta chains, 8.5 million to 11 million of them shared. Sequencing was performed with immunoSEQ multiplex PCR; in TCRdb, only in-frame clones are kept and a portion is missing. V, J and clone size derive from that table, while D and trimming were established from the DNA sequence. The table has approximately 150,000 clones, around a tenth seen once.

Input material: PBMCs. This chain links TRBV4-1 with TRBJ2-7; a possible D gene is TRBD1 (7 bases). This sequence originates from a male donor in good health and CMV-seronegative. The CDR3: CASRAGGGSSYEQYF. CDR3 nucleotide sequence: TGCGCCAGCAGGGCAGGGGGAGGAAGCTCCTACGAGCAGTACTTC.